The following is a T cell receptor (beta chain) sequence with its context. Participants spanned ages about 18 to 100 years and resided in fewer than 30 US areas. Donors were grouped by their self-reported clinical history. The data were taken from a study of blood T cell repertoires in COVID-19. The V gene's germline CDR1 is MNHEY and CDR2 SMNVEV (reference sequence). The V end was cut by 1 base, the J end by 5 bases, with 11 bases between. The CDR3 covers 15 residues. Assay: immunoSEQ multiplex PCR; the TCRdb copy retains only in-frame clones and omits some. The data hold approximately 200,000 clones, with about 79% observed a single time.

The J gene is TRBJ2-2, the V gene TRBV27; D ambiguous. The TCR was taken from a woman aged 40 to 50 with acute COVID-19. Material for sequencing was PBMCs or T cells enriched from blood (not recorded which). The CDR3 coding sequence is TGTGCCAGCAGTTTATTCATGGTTCTAACCGGGGAGCTGTTTTTT. This translates into CASSLFMVLTGELFF.